This paragraph covers one T cell receptor beta chain sequence. Its matching antigen is unknown. The sample is drawn from a study of cytomegalovirus exposure and HLA in healthy donors. Study-wide results and caveats: A previous analysis found most TCR beta V segments productive roughly 90% or roughly 30% of the time. TCR beta chains numbering more than 150 were designated cytomegalovirus-associated.

In the PCR, 60 Vbeta and 13 Jbeta primers were used. In the original workflow: Later, tens of millions of unique TCR beta chains were counted in an analysis, and about 12 million of them were shared. Measured with immunoSEQ multiplex PCR; TCRdb has only the in-frame clones, and not every one. V, J and clone size are those of that table, while D and trimming were read from the DNA. The sample carries under 200,000 clones, 84% recorded once. This CDR3 comprises 13 residues. Germline-derived CDR1 and CDR2 are SEHNR and FQNEAQ (reference sequence). The V end lost 6 bases, the J end lost 2 bases, and 8 bases lay between the germline ends.

The material sequenced was PBMCs. This sequence joins TRBV7-9 and TRBJ1-3; the D is unclear. This clonotype was sampled from a young man in good health and CMV-seronegative. CDR3 coding DNA: TGTGCCAGCAGTCCAGGTCCTGGAAACACCATATATTTT. It translates to CASSPGPGNTIYF. Full variable domain (remainder filled in from reference TRBV7-9 and TRBJ1-3): DTGVSQNPRHKITKRGQNVTFRCDPISEHNRLYWYRQTLGQGPEFLTYFQNEAQLEKSRLLSDRFSAERPKGSFSTLEIQRTEQGDSAMYLCASSPGPGNTIYFGEGSWLTVV.